This paragraph reports one T cell receptor beta chain. This receptor's antigen is unknown. No per-base quality is available; no much larger clone lies one base away. Trimming removed 4 bases from V and 3 bases from J; the gene matches leave 2 bases unexplained. Including the terminal cysteine and phenylalanine, the CDR3 comprises 15 residues. Just the 45-base CDR3 DNA is kept, in frame starting at base 1. The germline V gene sets CDR1 to SGHNT and CDR2 to YENEEA. This specimen belongs to a study of OX40 agonist ivuxolimab in advanced cancers. In terms of the full investigation: Ivuxolimab, which targeted the costimulatory receptor OX40 (CD134), was an agonistic, fully human IgG2 monoclonal antibody. Prior anti-PD-1, anti-PD-L1 or anti-CTLA-4 therapy was permitted, and 40% of dose-escalation patients had received checkpoint inhibitors. Partial responses occurred in three dose-escalation patients: two with cutaneous melanoma and one with hepatocellular carcinoma. Among the roughly 54 dose-escalation patients, around 20 had hepatocellular carcinoma, roughly 15 melanoma, 9 renal cell carcinoma and 9 head and neck cancer. The monotherapy dose-escalation portion (N of about 57 patients) of the phase I ivuxolimab trial is reported in the paper. The dose-escalation cohort was 82.7% male with a mean age of approximately 60 years, ranging from roughly 23 to 90. The point of sequencing TCRbeta in the periphery was to test whether ivuxolimab changed TCR sequence diversity and drove clonal T-cell expansion. Intravenous ivuxolimab was administered to patients every 2 weeks at six dose levels: 0.01, 0.1, 0.3, 1.5, 3 and 10 mg/kg. Overall study outcomes, separate from this receptor: Low levels of normalized T-cell clonal expansion were also shown by some nonresponding patients. Which antigens the clonally expanded peripheral T cells were specific for was not determined. At doses of 0.1 to 3.0 mg/kg, clonal expansion of both CD4+ and CD8+ blood T cells was observed from baseline to week 6. After ivuxolimab, expanded clones were on average more numerous among CD8+ T cells than among CD4+ T cells. Partial responders in the 0.1-3.0 mg/kg groups had among the lowest normalized peripheral clonal expansion, especially among CD8+ T cells.

The trial excluded patients who had a history of autoimmune disease or who were on systemic immunosuppression. In every dose cohort, peripheral blood was drawn for TCR sequencing at baseline, cycle 4 day 1, and cycle 7 day 1. The samples were taken from a phase I, first-in-human, multicenter, open-label dose-escalation trial of ivuxolimab. Adults with locally advanced or metastatic melanoma, renal cell, hepatocellular, or head and neck squamous cell carcinoma were enrolled in the trial. CD4+ and CD8+ T cells were sorted separately from peripheral blood before TCR sequencing. Genomic DNA was isolated from the sorted cells so that the TCRbeta CDR3 region could be sequenced. The immunoSEQ Assay was used to sequence the TCRbeta CDR3 regions. The immuneACCESS repertoire file appears here via TCRdb, limited to in-frame rearrangements. These files lack a portion of the clones; in checked studies, under half of the deficit traces to unresolved V genes, and the cause of the others is not known. In this sample the table shows about 72,000 clones, less than 90% of which occur a single time. The top ten constitute about 1% of the sample.

Recombination joined TRBV11-3 with TRBJ2-3; the junction holds 12 bases that match TRBD2. The specimen was CD4+ or CD8+ T cells sorted from blood, collected in a trial of the OX40 agonist ivuxolimab. The sequence was collected from an adult with an advanced solid tumor such as melanoma, head and neck, liver or kidney cancer. The CDR3 protein: CASSSSGRGTDTQYF. The base sequence is TGTGCCAGCAGCTCTAGCGGGAGGGGAACAGATACGCAGTATTTT.